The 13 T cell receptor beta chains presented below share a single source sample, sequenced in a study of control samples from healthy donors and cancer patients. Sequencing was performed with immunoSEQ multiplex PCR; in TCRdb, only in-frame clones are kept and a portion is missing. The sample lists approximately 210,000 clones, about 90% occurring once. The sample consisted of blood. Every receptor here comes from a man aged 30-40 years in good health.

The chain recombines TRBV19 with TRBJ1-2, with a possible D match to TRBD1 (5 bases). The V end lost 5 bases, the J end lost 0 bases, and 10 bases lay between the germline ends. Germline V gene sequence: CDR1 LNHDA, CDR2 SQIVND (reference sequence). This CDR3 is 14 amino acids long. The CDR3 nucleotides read TGTGCCAGTAGTGAACAGGTAGCTAACTATGGCTACACCTTC. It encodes CASSEQVANYGYTF.

The CDR3 protein is CASSTGDPSYNEQFF. The CDR3 coding sequence is TGTGCCAGCTCCACGGGAGATCCGTCGTACAATGAGCAGTTCTTC. V gene TRBV7-8 combines with J gene TRBJ2-1; possible D gene TRBD2, 6 bases. The V gene's germline CDR1 is SGHVS and CDR2 FQNEAQ. V lost 8 bases and J lost 4, with 18 bases in between. CDR3 size: 15 residues. The whole variable domain, filled in from reference TRBV7-8 and TRBJ2-1, reads GAGVSQSPRYKVAKRGQDVALRCDPISGHVSLFWYQQALGQGPEFLTYFQNEAQLDKSGLPSDRFFAERPEGSVSTLKIQRTQQEDSAVYLCASSTGDPSYNEQFFGPGTRLTVL.

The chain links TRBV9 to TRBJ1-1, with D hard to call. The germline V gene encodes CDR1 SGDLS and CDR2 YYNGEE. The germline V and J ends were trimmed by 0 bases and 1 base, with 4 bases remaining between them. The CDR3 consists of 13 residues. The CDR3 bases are TGTGCCAGCAGCGTAGGATGGAACACTGAAGCTTTCTTT. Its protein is CASSVGWNTEAFF.

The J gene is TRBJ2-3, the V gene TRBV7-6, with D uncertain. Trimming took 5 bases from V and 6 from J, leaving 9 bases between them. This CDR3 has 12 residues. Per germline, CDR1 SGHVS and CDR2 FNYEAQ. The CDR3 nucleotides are TGTGCCAGCAGCCCGGGTTTGGATACGCAGTATTTT. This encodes CASSPGLDTQYF.

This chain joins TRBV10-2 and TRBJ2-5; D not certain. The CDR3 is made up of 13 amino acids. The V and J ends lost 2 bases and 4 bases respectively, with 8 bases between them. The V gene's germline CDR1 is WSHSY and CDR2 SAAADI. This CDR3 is CASSEQIGETQYF. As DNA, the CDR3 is TGCGCCAGCAGTGAGCAGATAGGAGAGACCCAGTACTTC.

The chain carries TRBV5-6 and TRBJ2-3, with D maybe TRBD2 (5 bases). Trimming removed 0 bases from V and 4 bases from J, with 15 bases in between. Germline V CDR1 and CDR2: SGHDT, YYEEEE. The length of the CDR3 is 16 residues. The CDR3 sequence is CASSLVGGFTSDTQYF. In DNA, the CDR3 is TGTGCCAGCAGCTTGGTAGGCGGGTTTACCTCAGATACGCAGTATTTT.

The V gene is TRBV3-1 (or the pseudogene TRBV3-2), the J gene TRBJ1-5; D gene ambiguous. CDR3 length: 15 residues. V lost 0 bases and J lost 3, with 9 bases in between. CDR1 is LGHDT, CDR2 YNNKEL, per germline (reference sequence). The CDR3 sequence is CASSQDFGYNQPQHF. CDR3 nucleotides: TGTGCCAGCAGCCAAGACTTCGGATACAATCAGCCCCAGCATTTT.

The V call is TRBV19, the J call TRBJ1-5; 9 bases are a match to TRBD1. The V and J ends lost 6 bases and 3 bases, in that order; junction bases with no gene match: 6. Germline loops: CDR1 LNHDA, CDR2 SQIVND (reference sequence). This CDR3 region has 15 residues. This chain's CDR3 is CASRPTGGVNQPQHF. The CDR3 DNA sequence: TGTGCCAGTAGACCAACAGGGGGCGTCAATCAGCCCCAGCATTTT.

The DNA for the CDR3 is TGCGCCAGCAGCCCCGAGGCCCACCTGAACACTGAAGCTTTCTTT. Translation gives CASSPEAHLNTEAFF. The chain links TRBV5-1 to TRBJ1-1, with D hard to call. With 4 bases removed from V and 0 bases from J, the gap between germline ends came to 13 bases. CDR3 length equals 15 residues. CDR1 is SGHRS and CDR2 is YFSETQ in the germline V gene.

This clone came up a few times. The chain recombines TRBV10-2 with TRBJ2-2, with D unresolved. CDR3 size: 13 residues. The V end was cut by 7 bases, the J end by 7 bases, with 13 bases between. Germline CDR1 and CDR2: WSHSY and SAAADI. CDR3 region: CASTSDSIGELFF. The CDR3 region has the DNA TGCGCCAGCACATCCGACTCAATCGGGGAGCTGTTTTTT.

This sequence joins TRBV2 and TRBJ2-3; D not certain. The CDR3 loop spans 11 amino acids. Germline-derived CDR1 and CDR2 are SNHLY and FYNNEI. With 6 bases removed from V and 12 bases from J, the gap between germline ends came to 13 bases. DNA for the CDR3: TGTGCCAGCAGCTACCTACAGACACAGTATTTT. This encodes CASSYLQTQYF.

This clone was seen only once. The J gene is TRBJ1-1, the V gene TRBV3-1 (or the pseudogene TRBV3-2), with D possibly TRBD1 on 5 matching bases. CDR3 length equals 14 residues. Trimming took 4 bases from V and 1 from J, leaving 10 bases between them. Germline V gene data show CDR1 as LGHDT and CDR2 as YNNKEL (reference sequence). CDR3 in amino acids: CASSLGRENTEAFF. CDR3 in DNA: TGTGCCAGCAGCCTGGGGCGCGAGAACACTGAAGCTTTCTTT.

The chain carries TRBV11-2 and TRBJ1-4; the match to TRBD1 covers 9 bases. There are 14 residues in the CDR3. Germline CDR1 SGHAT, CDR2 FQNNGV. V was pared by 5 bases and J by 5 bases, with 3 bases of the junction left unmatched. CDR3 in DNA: TGTGCCAGCAGCCATGGACAGGGGAATGAAAAACTGTTTTTT. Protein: CASSHGQGNEKLFF.